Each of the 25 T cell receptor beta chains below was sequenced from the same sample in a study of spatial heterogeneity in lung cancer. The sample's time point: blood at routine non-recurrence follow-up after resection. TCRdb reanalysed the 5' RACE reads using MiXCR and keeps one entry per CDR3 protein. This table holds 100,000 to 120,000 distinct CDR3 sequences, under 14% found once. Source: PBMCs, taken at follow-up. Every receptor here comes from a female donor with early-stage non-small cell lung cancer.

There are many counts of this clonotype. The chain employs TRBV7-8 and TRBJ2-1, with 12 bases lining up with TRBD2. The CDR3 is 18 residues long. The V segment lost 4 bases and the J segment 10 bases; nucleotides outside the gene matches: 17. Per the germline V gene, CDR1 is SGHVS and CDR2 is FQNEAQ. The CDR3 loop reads CASSSRRFGLAGGREQFF. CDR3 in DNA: TGTGCCAGCAGCTCCCGACGGTTCGGGCTAGCGGGAGGGCGCGAGCAGTTCTTC. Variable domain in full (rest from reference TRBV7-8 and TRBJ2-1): GAGVSQSPRYKVAKRGQDVALRCDPISGHVSLFWYQQALGQGPEFLTYFQNEAQLDKSGLPSDRFFAERPEGSVSTLKIQRTQQEDSAVYLCASSSRRFGLAGGREQFFGPGTRLTVL.

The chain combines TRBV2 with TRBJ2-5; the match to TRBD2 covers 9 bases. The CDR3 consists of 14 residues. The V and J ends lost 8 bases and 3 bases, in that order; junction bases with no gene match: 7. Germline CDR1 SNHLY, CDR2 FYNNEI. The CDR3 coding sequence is TGTGCCAGCGGAGTAGCGGGAGTGGAAGAGACCCAGTACTTC. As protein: CASGVAGVEETQYF.

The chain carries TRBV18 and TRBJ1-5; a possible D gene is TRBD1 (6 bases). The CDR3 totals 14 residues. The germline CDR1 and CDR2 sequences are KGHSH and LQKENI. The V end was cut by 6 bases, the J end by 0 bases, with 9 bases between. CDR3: CASSQGNSNQPQHF. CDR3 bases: TGTGCCAGCTCCCAGGGGAATAGCAATCAGCCCCAGCATTTT. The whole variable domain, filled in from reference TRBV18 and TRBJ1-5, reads NAGVMQNPRHLVRRRGQEARLRCSPMKGHSHVYWYRQLPEEGLKFMVYLQKENIIDESGMPKERFSAEFPKEGPSILRIQQVVRGDSAAYFCASSQGNSNQPQHFGDGTRLSIL.

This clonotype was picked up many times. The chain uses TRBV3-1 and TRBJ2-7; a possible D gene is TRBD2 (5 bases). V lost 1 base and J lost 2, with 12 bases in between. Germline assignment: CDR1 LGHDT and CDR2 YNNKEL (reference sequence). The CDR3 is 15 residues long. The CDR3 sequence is CASSQAGSVAYEQYF. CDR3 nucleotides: TGTGCCAGCAGCCAAGCGGGGAGCGTCGCCTACGAGCAGTACTTC.

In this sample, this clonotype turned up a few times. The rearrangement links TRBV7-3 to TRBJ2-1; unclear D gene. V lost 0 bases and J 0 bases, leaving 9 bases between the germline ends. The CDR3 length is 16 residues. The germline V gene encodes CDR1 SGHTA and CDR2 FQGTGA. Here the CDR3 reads CASSLTYLGSYNEQFF. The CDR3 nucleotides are TGTGCCAGCAGCTTAACTTACCTGGGCTCCTACAATGAGCAGTTCTTC.

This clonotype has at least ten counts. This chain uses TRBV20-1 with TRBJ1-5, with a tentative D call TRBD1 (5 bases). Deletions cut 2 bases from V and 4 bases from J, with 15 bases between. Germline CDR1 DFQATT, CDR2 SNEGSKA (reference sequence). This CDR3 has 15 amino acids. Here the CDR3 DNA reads TGCAGTGCTAGATCCTTGACAGAACGAAATCAGCCCCAGCATTTT. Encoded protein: CSARSLTERNQPQHF.

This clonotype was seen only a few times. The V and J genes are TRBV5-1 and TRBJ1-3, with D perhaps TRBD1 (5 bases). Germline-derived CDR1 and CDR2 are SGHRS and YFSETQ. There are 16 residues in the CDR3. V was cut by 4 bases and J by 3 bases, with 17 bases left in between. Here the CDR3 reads CASSPNQGSSGNTIYF. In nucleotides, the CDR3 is TGCGCCAGCAGCCCAAACCAGGGTTCCAGTGGAAACACCATATATTTT.

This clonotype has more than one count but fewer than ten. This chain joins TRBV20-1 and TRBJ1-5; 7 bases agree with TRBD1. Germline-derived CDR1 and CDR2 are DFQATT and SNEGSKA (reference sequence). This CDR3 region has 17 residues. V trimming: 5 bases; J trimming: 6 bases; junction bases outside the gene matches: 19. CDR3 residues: CSAHMETGLGVFQPQHF. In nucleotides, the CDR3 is TGCAGTGCTCATATGGAGACAGGGCTCGGGGTTTTTCAGCCCCAGCATTTT.

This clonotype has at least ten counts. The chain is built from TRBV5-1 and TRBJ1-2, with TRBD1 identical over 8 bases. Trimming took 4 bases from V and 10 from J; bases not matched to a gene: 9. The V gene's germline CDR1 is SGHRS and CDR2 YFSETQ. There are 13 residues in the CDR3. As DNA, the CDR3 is TGCGCCAGCAGCACTGGACAGGGTTGGGACTACACCTTC. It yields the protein CASSTGQGWDYTF.

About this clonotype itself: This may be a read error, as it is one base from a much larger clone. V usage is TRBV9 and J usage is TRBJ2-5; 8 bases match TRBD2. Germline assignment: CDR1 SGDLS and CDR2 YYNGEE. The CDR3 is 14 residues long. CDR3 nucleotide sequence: TGTGTCAGCAGTCTCACTAGCGGTCAAGAGACCCAGTACTTC. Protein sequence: CVSSLTSGQETQYF. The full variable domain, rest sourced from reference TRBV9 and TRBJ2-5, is DSGVTQTPKHLITATGQRVTLRCSPRSGDLSVYWYQQSLDQGLQFLIQYYNGEERAKGNILERFSAQQFPDLHSELNLSSLELGDSALYFCVSSLTSGQETQYFGPGTRLLVL.

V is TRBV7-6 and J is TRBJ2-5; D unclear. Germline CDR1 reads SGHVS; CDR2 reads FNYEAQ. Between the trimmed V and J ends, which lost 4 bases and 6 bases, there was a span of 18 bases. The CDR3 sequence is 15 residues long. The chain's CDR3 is CASSSSSPASKTQYF. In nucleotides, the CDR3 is TGTGCCAGCAGCTCCTCTTCCCCGGCCAGCAAGACCCAGTACTTC.

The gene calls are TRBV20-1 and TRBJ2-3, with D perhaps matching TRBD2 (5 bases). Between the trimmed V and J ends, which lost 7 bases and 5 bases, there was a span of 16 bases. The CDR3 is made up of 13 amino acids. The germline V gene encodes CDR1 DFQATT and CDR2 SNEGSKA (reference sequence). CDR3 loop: CSVSRGPGDTQYF. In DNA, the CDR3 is TGCAGTGTCAGCCGCGGGCCCGGAGATACGCAGTATTTT.

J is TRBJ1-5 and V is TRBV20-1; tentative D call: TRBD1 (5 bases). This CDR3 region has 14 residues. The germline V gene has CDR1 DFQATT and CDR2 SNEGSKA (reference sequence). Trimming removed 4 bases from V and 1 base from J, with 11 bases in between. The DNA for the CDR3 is TGCAGTGCTAAGGGGCTTAGAAGCAATCAGCCCCAGCATTTT. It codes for CSAKGLRSNQPQHF.

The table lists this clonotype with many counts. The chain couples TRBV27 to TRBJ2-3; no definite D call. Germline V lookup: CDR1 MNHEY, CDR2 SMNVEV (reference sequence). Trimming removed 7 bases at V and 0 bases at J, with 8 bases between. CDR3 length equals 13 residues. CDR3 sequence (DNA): TGTGCCAGCACTGGCGCTAGCACAGATACGCAGTATTTT. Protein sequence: CASTGASTDTQYF.

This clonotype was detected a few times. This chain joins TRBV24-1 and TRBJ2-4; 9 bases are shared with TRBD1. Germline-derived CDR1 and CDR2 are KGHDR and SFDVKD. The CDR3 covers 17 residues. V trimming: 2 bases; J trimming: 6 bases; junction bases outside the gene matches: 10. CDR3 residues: CATSDSSGQGLGNIQYF. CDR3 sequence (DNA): TGTGCCACCAGTGATTCCTCGGGACAGGGTTTGGGAAACATTCAGTACTTC.

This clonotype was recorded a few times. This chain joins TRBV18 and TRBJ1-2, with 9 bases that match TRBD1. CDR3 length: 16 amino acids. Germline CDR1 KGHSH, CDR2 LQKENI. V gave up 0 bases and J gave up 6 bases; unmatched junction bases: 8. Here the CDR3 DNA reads TGTGCCAGCTCACCACCGAGGGGACAGGGCTTTAATGGCTACACCTTC. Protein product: CASSPPRGQGFNGYTF.

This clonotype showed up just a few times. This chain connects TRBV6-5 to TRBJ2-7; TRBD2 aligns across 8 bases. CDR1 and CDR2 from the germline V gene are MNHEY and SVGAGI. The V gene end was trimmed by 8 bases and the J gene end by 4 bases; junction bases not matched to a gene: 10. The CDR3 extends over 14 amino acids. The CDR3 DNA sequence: TGTGCCAGCCTCGGGCGGGGGGCGGTTTACGAGCAGTACTTC. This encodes CASLGRGAVYEQYF.

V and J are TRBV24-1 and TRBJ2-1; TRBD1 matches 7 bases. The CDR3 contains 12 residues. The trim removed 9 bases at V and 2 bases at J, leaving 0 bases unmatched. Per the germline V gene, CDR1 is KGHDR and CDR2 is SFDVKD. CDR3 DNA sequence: TGTGCCACCGGACAGGCCTACAATGAGCAGTTCTTC. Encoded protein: CATGQAYNEQFF.

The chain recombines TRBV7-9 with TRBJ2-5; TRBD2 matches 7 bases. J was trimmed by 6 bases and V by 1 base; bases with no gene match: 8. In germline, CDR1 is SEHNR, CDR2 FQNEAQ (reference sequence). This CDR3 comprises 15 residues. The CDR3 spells CASSLDPGRRKTQYF. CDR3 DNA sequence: TGTGCCAGCAGCTTAGATCCCGGGAGGCGAAAGACCCAGTACTTC.

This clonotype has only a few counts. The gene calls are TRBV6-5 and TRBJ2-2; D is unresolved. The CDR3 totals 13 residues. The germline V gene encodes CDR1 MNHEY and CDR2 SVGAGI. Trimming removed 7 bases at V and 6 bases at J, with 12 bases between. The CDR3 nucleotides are TGTGCCAGCACCTTAGCCTCCCCCGGGGAGCTGTTTTTT. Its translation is CASTLASPGELFF.

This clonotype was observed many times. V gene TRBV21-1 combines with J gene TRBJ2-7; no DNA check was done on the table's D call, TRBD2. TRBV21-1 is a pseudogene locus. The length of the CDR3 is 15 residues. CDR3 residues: CASSKAPLGTYEQYV. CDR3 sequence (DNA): TGTGCCAGCAGCAAAGCGCCCCTCGGGACTTACGAGCAGTACGTC.

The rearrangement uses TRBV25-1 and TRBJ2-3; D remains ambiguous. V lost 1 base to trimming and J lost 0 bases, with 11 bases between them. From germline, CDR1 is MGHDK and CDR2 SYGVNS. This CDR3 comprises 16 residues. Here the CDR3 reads CASSESFGRSTDTQYF. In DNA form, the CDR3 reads TGTGCCAGCAGTGAATCCTTCGGAAGAAGCACAGATACGCAGTATTTT.

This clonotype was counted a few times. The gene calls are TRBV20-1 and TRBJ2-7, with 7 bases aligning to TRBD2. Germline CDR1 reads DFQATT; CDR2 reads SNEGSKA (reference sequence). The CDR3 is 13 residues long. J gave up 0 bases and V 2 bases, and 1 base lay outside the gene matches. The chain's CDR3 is CSARRTSSYEQYF. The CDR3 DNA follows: TGCAGTGCTAGAAGGACTAGCTCCTACGAGCAGTACTTC.

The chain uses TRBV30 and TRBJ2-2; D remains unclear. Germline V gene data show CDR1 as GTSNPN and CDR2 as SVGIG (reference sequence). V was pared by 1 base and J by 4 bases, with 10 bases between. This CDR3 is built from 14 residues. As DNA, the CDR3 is TGTGCCTGGAGTGATTACCGGGCCACCGGGGAGCTGTTTTTT. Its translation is CAWSDYRATGELFF. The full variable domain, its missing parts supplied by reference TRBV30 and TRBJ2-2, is SQTIHQWPATLVQPVGSPLSLECTVEGTSNPNLYWYRQAAGRGLQLLFYSVGIGQISSEVPQNLSASRPQDRQFILSSKKLLLSDSGFYLCAWSDYRATGELFFGEGSRLTVL.

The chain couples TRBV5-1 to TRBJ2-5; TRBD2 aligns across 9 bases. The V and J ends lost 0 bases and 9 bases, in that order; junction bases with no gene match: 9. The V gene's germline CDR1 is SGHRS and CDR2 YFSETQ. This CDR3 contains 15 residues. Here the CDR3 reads CASSLVTSGPAAQYF. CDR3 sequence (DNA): TGCGCCAGCAGCTTGGTGACTAGCGGCCCTGCGGCCCAGTACTTC.